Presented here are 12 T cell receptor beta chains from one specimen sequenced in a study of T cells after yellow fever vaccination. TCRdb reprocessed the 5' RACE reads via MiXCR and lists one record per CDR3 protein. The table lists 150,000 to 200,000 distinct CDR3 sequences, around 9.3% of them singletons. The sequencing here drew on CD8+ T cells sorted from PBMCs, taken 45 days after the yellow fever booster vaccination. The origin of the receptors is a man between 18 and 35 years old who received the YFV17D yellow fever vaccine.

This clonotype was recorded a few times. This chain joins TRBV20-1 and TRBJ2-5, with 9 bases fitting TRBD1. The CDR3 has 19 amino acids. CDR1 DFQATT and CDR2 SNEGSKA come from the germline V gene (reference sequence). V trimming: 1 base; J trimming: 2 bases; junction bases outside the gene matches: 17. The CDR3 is CSARGIERHRDRVQETQYF. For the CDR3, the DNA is TGCAGTGCTAGAGGCATTGAAAGACACCGGGACAGGGTTCAAGAGACCCAGTACTTC.

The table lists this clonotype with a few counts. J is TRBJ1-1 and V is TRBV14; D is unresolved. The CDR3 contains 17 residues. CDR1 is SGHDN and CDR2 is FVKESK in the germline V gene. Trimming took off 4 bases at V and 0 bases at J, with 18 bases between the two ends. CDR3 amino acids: CASSPDVVESMNTEAFF. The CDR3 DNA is TGTGCCAGCAGCCCGGATGTCGTTGAGTCCATGAACACTGAAGCTTTCTTT.

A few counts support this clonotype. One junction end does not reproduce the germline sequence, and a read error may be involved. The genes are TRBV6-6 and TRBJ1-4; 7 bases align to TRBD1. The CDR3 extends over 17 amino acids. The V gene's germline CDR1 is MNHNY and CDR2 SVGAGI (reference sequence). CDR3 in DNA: TGTGCCAGCAGTCACTCCCTACAGGGGACAGCAACTAATGAAAAACTGTTT. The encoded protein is CASSHSLQGTATNEKLF.

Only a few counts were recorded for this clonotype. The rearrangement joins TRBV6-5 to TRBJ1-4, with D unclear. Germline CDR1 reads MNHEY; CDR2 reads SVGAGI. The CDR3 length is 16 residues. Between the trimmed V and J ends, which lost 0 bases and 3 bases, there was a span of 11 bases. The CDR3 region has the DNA TGTGCCAGCAGTTACTCTCCGGGCACCGCTAATGAAAAACTGTTTTTT. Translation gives CASSYSPGTANEKLFF.

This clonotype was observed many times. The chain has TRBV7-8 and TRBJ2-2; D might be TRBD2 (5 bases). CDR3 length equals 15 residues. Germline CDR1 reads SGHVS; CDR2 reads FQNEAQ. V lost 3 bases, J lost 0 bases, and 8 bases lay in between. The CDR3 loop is CASSFWESNTGELFF. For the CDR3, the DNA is TGTGCCAGCAGCTTCTGGGAGTCGAACACCGGGGAGCTGTTTTTT.

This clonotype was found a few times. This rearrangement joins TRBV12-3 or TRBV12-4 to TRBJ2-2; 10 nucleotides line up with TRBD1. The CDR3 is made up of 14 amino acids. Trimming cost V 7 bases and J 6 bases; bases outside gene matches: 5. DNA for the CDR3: TGTGCCAGCACGACCGGGACAGGGGCCGGGGAGCTGTTTTTT. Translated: CASTTGTGAGELFF.

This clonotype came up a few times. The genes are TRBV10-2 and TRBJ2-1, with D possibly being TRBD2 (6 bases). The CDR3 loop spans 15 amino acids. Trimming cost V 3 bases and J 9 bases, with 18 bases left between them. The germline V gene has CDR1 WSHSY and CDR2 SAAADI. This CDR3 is CASSDKTRGHTEQFF. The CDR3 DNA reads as TGCGCCAGCAGTGATAAGACTAGAGGCCACACTGAGCAGTTCTTC.

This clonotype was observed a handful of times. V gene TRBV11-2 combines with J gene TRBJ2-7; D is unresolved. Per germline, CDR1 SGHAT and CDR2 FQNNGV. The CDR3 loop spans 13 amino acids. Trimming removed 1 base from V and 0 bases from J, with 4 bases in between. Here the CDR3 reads CASSLANSYEQYV. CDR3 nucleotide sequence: TGTGCCAGCAGCTTAGCTAACTCCTACGAGCAGTACGTC.

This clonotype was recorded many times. In nucleotides, the CDR3 is TGCGCCAGCAGCTTGAGGTCGACTTTCTCCTACGAGCAGTACTTC. Protein sequence: CASSLRSTFSYEQYF. The V and J genes are TRBV5-1 and TRBJ2-7; no definite D call. Germline V gene lookup returns CDR1 SGHRS and CDR2 YFSETQ. V gave up 1 base and J gave up 0 bases, with 11 bases separating them. The CDR3 loop spans 15 amino acids. The full variable domain, completed using reference TRBV5-1 and TRBJ2-7, is KAGVTQTPRYLIKTRGQQVTLSCSPISGHRSVSWYQQTPGQGLQFLFEYFSETQRNKGNFPGRFSGRQFSNSRSEMNVSTLELGDSALYLCASSLRSTFSYEQYFGPGTRLTVT.

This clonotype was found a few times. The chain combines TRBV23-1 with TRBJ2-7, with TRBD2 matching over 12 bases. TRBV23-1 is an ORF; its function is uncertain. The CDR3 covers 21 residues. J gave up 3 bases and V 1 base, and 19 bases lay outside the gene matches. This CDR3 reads CASSQFVLQGTSGLVHYEQYF. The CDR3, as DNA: TGCGCCAGCAGTCAATTCGTCTTACAAGGGACTAGCGGGTTGGTACACTACGAGCAGTACTTC.

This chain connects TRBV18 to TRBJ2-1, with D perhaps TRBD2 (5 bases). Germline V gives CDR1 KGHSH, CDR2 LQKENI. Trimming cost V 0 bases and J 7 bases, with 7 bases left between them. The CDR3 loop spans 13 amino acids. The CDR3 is CASSPPPGNEQFF. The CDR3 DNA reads TGTGCCAGCTCACCACCCCCGGGAAATGAGCAGTTCTTC. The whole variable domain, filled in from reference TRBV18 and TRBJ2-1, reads NAGVMQNPRHLVRRRGQEARLRCSPMKGHSHVYWYRQLPEEGLKFMVYLQKENIIDESGMPKERFSAEFPKEGPSILRIQQVVRGDSAAYFCASSPPPGNEQFFGPGTRLTVL.

This chain's CDR3 is CASSPSGDTSYEQYF. The CDR3 nucleotides read TGTGCCAGCAGCCCTAGCGGGGATACCTCCTACGAGCAGTACTTC. The V gene is TRBV12-3 or TRBV12-4, the J gene TRBJ2-7, with TRBD2 matching 9 bases. The CDR3 sequence is 15 residues long. The ends lost 6 bases at V and 0 bases at J; junction bases unmatched: 6.